This T cell receptor (beta chain) was retrieved from a study of early T cells in non-severe SARS-CoV-2 infection. Background on the study: Unsorted whole-blood RNA was sequenced in bulk, leaving chains unpaired.

This clonotype was observed at least ten times. The antigen is not known. Germline V gene lookup returns CDR1 MNHNY and CDR2 SVGAGI (reference sequence). The CDR3 spans 16 residues. V lost 0 bases and J lost 6, with 17 bases in between. Attached unique molecular identifiers marked individual cDNA molecules. TCRdb re-called the 5' RACE reads through MiXCR, storing one row per CDR3 protein. Of roughly 20,000 distinct CDR3 sequences detected, under 5% appear once; the ten largest clones hold over 1.1%. Points from the study as a whole: The study's VDJdb matching favored anti-spike CD8 responses and missed private and CD4 specificities.

This sequence was found in an adult who was a healthcare worker with PCR-confirmed SARS-CoV-2 infection or an uninfected control (not recorded which). The source material was whole blood. This sequence joins TRBV6-6 and TRBJ1-1; D remains ambiguous. As DNA, the CDR3 is TGTGCCAGCAGTTACTCGTTCCGTAGAAGCCTGGCTGAAGCTTTCTTT. This gives the protein CASSYSFRRSLAEAFF.